Below are 27 T cell receptor beta chains sequenced from a single sample in a study of post-analysis software for immune sequencing data. Study-level points and caveats: A few TRBV segments appeared more often in patients than in controls, and TRBV5-6, TRBV5-1 and TRBV20-1 were among these.

cDNA libraries for TCR beta contained unique molecular identifiers. TCRdb itself ran the PCR reads through MiXCR, one entry per CDR3 protein. The top ten clones hold 1.5% of a sample with over 150,000 distinct CDR3 sequences, roughly 31% of them seen once. Their recognized antigens are unknown. Sequenced material: blood. These receptors were obtained from a girl between 10 and 17 years old with multiple sclerosis.

This clonotype was seen a single time. Just one base apart from a much larger clone, this may be a read error. J is TRBJ2-7 and V is TRBV3-1, with 8 bases that match TRBD2. The V gene end was trimmed by 3 bases and the J gene end by 7 bases; junction bases not matched to a gene: 14. CDR1 and CDR2 from the germline V gene are LGHDT and YNNKEL (reference sequence). The CDR3 covers 16 residues. The CDR3 bases are TGTGCCAGCAGCCAGGGGACCGGGACTAGGAGCAATGAGCAGTACTTC. This gives the protein CASSQGTGTRSNEQYF.

This clonotype has ten or more counts. The chain combines TRBV29-1 with TRBJ1-2; D may be TRBD1 (6 bases). There are 16 residues in the CDR3. Germline CDR1 is SQVTM and CDR2 is ANQGSEA. The ends were cut back, 3 bases at V and 0 bases at J, with 17 bases in the middle. The CDR3 DNA sequence: TGCAGCGTTGACAGGACAGCGGGACTTGCTAACTATGGCTACACCTTC. Amino acid sequence: CSVDRTAGLANYGYTF.

In this sample, this clonotype turned up a few times. DNA for the CDR3: TGTGCCAGCAGTTTAGCGGGACAGGGGTATGAAAAACTGTTTTTT. It specifies CASSLAGQGYEKLFF. The chain is built from TRBV12-3 or TRBV12-4 and TRBJ1-4; 10 bases match TRBD1. This CDR3 is built from 15 residues. V lost 0 bases to trimming and J lost 6 bases; unmatched junction nucleotides: 1.

This clonotype was detected a few times. The chain joins TRBV25-1 to TRBJ2-7; TRBD2 agrees at 7 bases. Germline CDR1 MGHDK, CDR2 SYGVNS. V lost 4 bases, J lost 3 bases, and 15 bases stayed unmatched. This CDR3 has 17 amino acids. For the CDR3, the DNA is TGTGCCAGCAGTGGTGGAGCCGCGGGAGTTCCCATCTACGAGCAGTACTTC. Its translation is CASSGGAAGVPIYEQYF.

The chain links TRBV20-1 to TRBJ1-6; weak D call: TRBD1 (5 bases). The CDR3 has 12 amino acids. V was shortened by 3 bases and J by 6 bases, with 6 bases between the two germline ends. From germline, CDR1 is DFQATT and CDR2 SNEGSKA (reference sequence). The CDR3 DNA follows: TGCAGTGCTAGGCAGGGTAATTCACCCCTCCACTTT. It translates to CSARQGNSPLHF.

As regards this clonotype: A clone one base away is much larger, so this may be a read error. The chain has TRBV20-1 and TRBJ1-1; D unclear. This CDR3 has 14 residues. CDR1 DFQATT and CDR2 SNEGSKA come from the germline V gene (reference sequence). The V end lost 6 bases, the J end lost 5 bases, and 19 bases lay between the germline ends. The CDR3 nucleotides are TGCAGTGCCCCGACGACGTTAGGGTGGACTGAAGCTTTCTTT. This codes for CSAPTTLGWTEAFF.

This clonotype was observed at least ten times. The CDR3 reads CASSLVGGVSTDTQYF. The CDR3 DNA follows: TGTGCCAGCAGCTTAGTGGGGGGAGTGAGCACAGATACGCAGTATTTT. The gene calls are TRBV7-3 and TRBJ2-3; possible D gene TRBD2, 6 bases. CDR1 SGHTA and CDR2 FQGTGA come from the germline V gene. The CDR3 runs to 16 residues. Trimming left V 2 bases short and J 0 bases short, with 12 bases between.

This clonotype turned up a few times. The CDR3 region is CASSEAAEGDEQFF. In nucleotides, the CDR3 is TGTGCCAGCAGTGAGGCGGCGGAGGGAGATGAGCAGTTCTTC. The V and J genes are TRBV6-4 and TRBJ2-1; tentatively, D is TRBD2 (6 bases). CDR3 length equals 14 residues. Germline loops: CDR1 MRHNA, CDR2 SNTAGT. Trimming took 3 bases from V and 8 from J, leaving 14 bases between them.

A word on this clonotype: A clone one base away is much larger, so this may be a read error. V usage is TRBV9 and J usage is TRBJ2-1; 10 bases are a match to TRBD2. The length of the CDR3 is 15 residues. Germline CDR1 is SGDLS and CDR2 is YYNGEE. Trimming removed 4 bases from V and 8 bases from J; junction bases left unmatched: 9. CDR3 in amino acids: CASSRRTSGYDEQFF. The CDR3 DNA follows: TGTGCCAGCAGCCGACGGACTAGCGGTTACGATGAGCAGTTCTTC.

This clonotype was seen repeatedly, ten times or more. The chain combines TRBV12-5 with TRBJ2-1; D gene unclear. V was trimmed by 1 base and J by 7 bases, leaving 5 bases between them. The CDR3 totals 12 residues. Germline lookup yields CDR1 LGHNT and CDR2 FRNRAP. CDR3 sequence reads: CASGLGDNEQFF. The CDR3 DNA is TGTGCTAGTGGTTTGGGAGATAATGAGCAGTTCTTC.

This clonotype was recorded at least ten times. The chain combines TRBV20-1 with TRBJ2-7; 11 bases align to TRBD2. The V segment lost 6 bases and the J segment 2 bases; nucleotides outside the gene matches: 9. CDR1 DFQATT and CDR2 SNEGSKA come from the germline V gene (reference sequence). The CDR3 loop spans 15 amino acids. The CDR3 coding sequence is TGCAGTGCGATCACTCTAGCGGGAGGAACCTACGAGCAGTACTTC. This translates into CSAITLAGGTYEQYF.

This chain joins TRBV10-3 and TRBJ2-2; 9 nucleotides line up with TRBD2. CDR1 and CDR2 from the germline V gene are ENHRY and SYGVKD. This CDR3 spans 19 amino acids. V shed 6 bases and J 1 base; nucleotides not matched to a gene: 15. In DNA, the CDR3 is TGTGCCATCAGGCTCACTAGCGGGCTTGACCTTGGGAACACCGGGGAGCTGTTTTTT. Amino acids: CAIRLTSGLDLGNTGELFF.

V and J are TRBV12-3 or TRBV12-4 and TRBJ1-2; D unclear. The CDR3 loop spans 13 amino acids. Trimming took off 6 bases at V and 4 bases at J, with 12 bases between the two ends. CDR3 bases: TGTGCCAGCAGCCTCGGGAGAACCTATGGCTACACCTTC. As protein: CASSLGRTYGYTF.

To note about this clonotype: A much bigger clone sits one base away, suggesting this may be a read error. The V call is TRBV5-6, the J call TRBJ2-5; D might be TRBD1 (5 bases). The V gene lost 10 bases and the J gene lost 2 bases, with 21 bases spanning the gap. CDR3 length: 15 residues. Germline assignment: CDR1 SGHDT and CDR2 YYEEEE. The CDR3 bases are TGTGCCGGCACCACCAGGGCTATGGGACAAGAGACCCAGTACTTC. Amino acids: CAGTTRAMGQETQYF.

This clonotype turned up a few times. The chain is built from TRBV12-3 or TRBV12-4 and TRBJ1-1, with TRBD1 identical over 7 bases. V gave up 3 bases and J gave up 0 bases; unmatched junction bases: 19. There are 20 residues in the CDR3. CDR3 DNA sequence: TGTGCCAGCAGTTTCAGGGACGGCAGACAGGGACTCTTTATGAACACTGAAGCTTTCTTT. Protein sequence: CASSFRDGRQGLFMNTEAFF.

The gene calls are TRBV12-3 or TRBV12-4 and TRBJ2-3; TRBD1 matches at 8 bases. The CDR3 is 16 amino acids. The trim removed 3 bases at V and 0 bases at J, leaving 5 bases unmatched. The CDR3 reads CASSFMTGASTDTQYF. The CDR3 nucleotides are TGTGCCAGCAGTTTCATGACAGGGGCTAGCACAGATACGCAGTATTTT.

The gene calls are TRBV20-1 and TRBJ2-1, with D perhaps TRBD1 (6 bases). The tail of the sequence fits TRBJ2-7 better, so the J call may be wrong. From germline, CDR1 is DFQATT and CDR2 SNEGSKA (reference sequence). The CDR3 has 15 amino acids. The CDR3 protein is CSASVSQGTKNEQYF. CDR3 nucleotide sequence: TGCAGTGCTAGTGTGTCACAGGGCACAAAGAACGAGCAGTACTTC.

This chain joins TRBV7-9 and TRBJ1-1; D is unclear. CDR1 and CDR2 from the germline V gene are SEHNR and FQNEAQ (reference sequence). This CDR3 is built from 13 residues. The germline V and J ends were trimmed by 4 bases and 1 base, with 7 bases remaining between them. The CDR3 loop is CASSWTENTEAFF. CDR3 nucleotides: TGTGCCAGCAGCTGGACCGAGAACACTGAAGCTTTCTTT.

The chain recombines TRBV7-3 with TRBJ1-1; TRBD1 might be the D (5 bases). The CDR3 totals 14 residues. Germline V gene sequence: CDR1 SGHTA, CDR2 FQGTGA. Trimming removed 2 bases at V and 0 bases at J, with 7 bases between. CDR3 amino acids: CASSLEGLNTEAFF. CDR3 in DNA: TGTGCCAGCAGCTTAGAGGGACTGAACACTGAAGCTTTCTTT.

The CDR3 DNA sequence: TGTGCCAGCTCGGGAACCTTCTCGTCAGATGAAAAACTGTTTTTT. Encoded protein: CASSGTFSSDEKLFF. V usage is TRBV19 and J usage is TRBJ1-4, with D unresolved. The CDR3 spans 15 residues. Germline loops: CDR1 LNHDA, CDR2 SQIVND (reference sequence). V was pared by 9 bases and J by 6 bases, with 20 bases between.

This clonotype came up once. A much larger clone differs by one base, so this may be a read error. The chain is built from TRBV29-1 and TRBJ2-1; D gene uncertain. The CDR3 loop spans 11 amino acids. Trimming pared 4 bases from V and 8 bases from J, leaving 9 bases between. CDR1 is SQVTM, CDR2 ANQGSEA, per germline. Here the CDR3 DNA reads TGCAGCGTTGTGGGGTACGATGAGCAGTTCTTC. This codes for CSVVGYDEQFF.

This clonotype was observed many times. The chain has TRBV7-3 and TRBJ2-2, with a tentative D call TRBD2 (6 bases). The CDR3 is made up of 15 amino acids. The germline V and J ends were trimmed by 5 bases and 5 bases, with 15 bases remaining between them. Per germline, CDR1 SGHTA and CDR2 FQGTGA. The DNA for the CDR3 is TGTGCCAGCAGCACCCAACTAGCTCCGACCGGGGAGCTGTTTTTT. Translating it yields CASSTQLAPTGELFF.

This clonotype was counted at least ten times. V and J are TRBV5-5 and TRBJ1-6; weak D call: TRBD1 (5 bases). V was pared by 2 bases and J by 7 bases, with 13 bases between. This CDR3 has 15 residues. The germline gives CDR1 SGHKS, CDR2 YYEKEE (reference sequence). The CDR3 region is CASSLRQGWNSPLHF. In nucleotides, the CDR3 is TGTGCCAGCAGCTTACGCCAGGGATGGAATTCACCCCTCCACTTT.

Details on this clonotype: A clone one base away is much larger, so this may be a read error. The chain employs TRBV5-6 and TRBJ2-5; the D gene is possibly TRBD1 (5 bases). The CDR3 contains 13 residues. Trimming left V 2 bases short and J 11 bases short, with 16 bases between. Germline CDR1 reads SGHDT; CDR2 reads YYEEEE. CDR3 DNA: TGTGCCAGCAGCTTTATGACCAGGGATGAGCAGTACTTC. It encodes CASSFMTRDEQYF.

Ten or more counts support this clonotype. The chain employs TRBV6-1 and TRBJ2-7, with D possibly TRBD1 on 5 matching bases. CDR1 and CDR2 from the germline V gene are MNHNS and SASEGT. The V gene lost 6 bases and the J gene lost 3 bases, with 6 bases spanning the gap. The CDR3 has 11 amino acids. The chain's CDR3 is CASRTGYEQYF. The CDR3 bases are TGTGCCAGCAGAACAGGCTACGAGCAGTACTTC.

This clonotype was seen ten or more times. The rearrangement joins TRBV27 to TRBJ2-7, with D maybe TRBD1 (6 bases). Germline CDR1 reads MNHEY; CDR2 reads SMNVEV (reference sequence). This CDR3 region has 14 residues. The germline V and J ends were trimmed by 6 bases and 4 bases, with 16 bases remaining between them. CDR3 DNA sequence: TGTGCCAGCAGCGCCCGAGGGGGAAGTTACGAGCAGTACTTC. Amino acid sequence: CASSARGGSYEQYF.

This clonotype turned up a few times. An end of the junction differs from the germline gene, which may be a read error. The V and J genes are TRBV20-1 and TRBJ2-1, with D uncertain. This CDR3 comprises 15 residues. Germline V lookup: CDR1 DFQATT, CDR2 SNEGSKA (reference sequence). CDR3 in amino acids: CSAPESRLSYDEQFF. The CDR3 DNA sequence: TGCAGTGCCCCGGAGTCCCGACTTTCCTACGATGAGCAGTTCTTC.